This T cell receptor beta chain was identified during a study of shared clonotypes between healthy human individuals. The protocol was immunoSEQ multiplex PCR, while the TCRdb copy is restricted to in-frame clones and leaves out a portion. The sample comprises about 2 million clones, over 85% of which are singletons, and about 1.1% rests with the top ten. Positively selected for CCR7, the CD45RO-negative cells used as naive CD8 cells excluded terminally differentiated effector memory CD45RA+ cells. The CDR3 spans 15 residues. The germline V and J ends were trimmed by 0 bases and 3 bases, with 13 bases remaining between them. Germline CDR1 reads SGHNT; CDR2 reads YYREEE (reference sequence).

What was sequenced was naive CD8+ T cells sorted from blood. This sequence originates from a man between 18 and 35 years old in good health. The rearrangement links TRBV5-4 to TRBJ2-7; no clear D gene. The CDR3 region is CASSLVGSFRYEQYF. CDR3 bases: TGTGCCAGCAGCTTGGTAGGATCCTTCCGCTACGAGCAGTACTTC.